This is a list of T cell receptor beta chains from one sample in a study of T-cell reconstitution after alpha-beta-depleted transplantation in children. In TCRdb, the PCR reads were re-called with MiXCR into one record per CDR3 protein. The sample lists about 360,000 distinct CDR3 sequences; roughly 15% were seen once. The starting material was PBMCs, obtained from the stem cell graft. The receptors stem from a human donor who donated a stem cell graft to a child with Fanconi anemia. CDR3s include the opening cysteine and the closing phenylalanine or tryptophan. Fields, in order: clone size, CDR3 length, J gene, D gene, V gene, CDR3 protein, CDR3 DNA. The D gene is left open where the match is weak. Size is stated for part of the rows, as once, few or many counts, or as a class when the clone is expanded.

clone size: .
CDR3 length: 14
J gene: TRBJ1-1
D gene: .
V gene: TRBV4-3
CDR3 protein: CASSHAPAQGTAFF
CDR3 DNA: TGCGCCAGCAGCCACGCTCCTGCACAGGGTACGGCTTTCTTT

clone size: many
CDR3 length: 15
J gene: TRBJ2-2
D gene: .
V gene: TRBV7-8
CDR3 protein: CASSLYRGNTGELFF
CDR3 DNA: TGTGCCAGCAGCTTATATAGGGGAAACACCGGGGAGCTGTTTTTT

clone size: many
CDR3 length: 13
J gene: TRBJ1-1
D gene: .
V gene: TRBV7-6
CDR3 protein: CASSKTEYTEAFF
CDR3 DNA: TGTGCCAGCAGCAAGACTGAATACACTGAAGCTTTCTTT

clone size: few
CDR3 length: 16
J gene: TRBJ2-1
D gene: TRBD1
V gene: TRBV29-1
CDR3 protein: CSSLGTELSSYNEQFF
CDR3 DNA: TGCAGCTCGCTCGGGACAGAATTAAGCTCCTACAATGAGCAGTTCTTC

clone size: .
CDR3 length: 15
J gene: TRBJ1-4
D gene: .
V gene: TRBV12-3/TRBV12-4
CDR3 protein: CASSLGDSSNEKLFF
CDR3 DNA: TGTGCCAGCAGTTTAGGTGACTCATCTAATGAAAAACTGTTTTTT

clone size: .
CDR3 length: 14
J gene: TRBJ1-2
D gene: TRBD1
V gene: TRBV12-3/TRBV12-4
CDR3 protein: CASSPSNRGGGYTF
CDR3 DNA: TGTGCCAGCAGTCCATCAAACAGGGGCGGTGGCTACACCTTC

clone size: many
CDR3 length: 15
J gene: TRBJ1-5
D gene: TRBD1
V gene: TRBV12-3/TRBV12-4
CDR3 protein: CASREGDRGNQPQHF
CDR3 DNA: TGTGCCAGCAGAGAGGGGGACAGGGGCAATCAGCCCCAGCATTTT

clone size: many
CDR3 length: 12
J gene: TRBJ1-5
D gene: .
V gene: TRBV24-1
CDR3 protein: CATSRGPQPQHF
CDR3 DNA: TGTGCCACCTCAAGGGGTCCTCAGCCCCAGCATTTT

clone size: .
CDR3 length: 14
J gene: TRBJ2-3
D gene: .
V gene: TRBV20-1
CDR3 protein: CSARDLSSTDTQYF
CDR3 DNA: TGCAGTGCTAGAGATCTTAGCAGCACAGATACGCAGTATTTT

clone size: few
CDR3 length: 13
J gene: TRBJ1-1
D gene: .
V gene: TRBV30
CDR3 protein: CAWSSTGNTEAFF
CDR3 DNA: TGTGCCTGGAGTTCGACAGGGAACACTGAAGCTTTCTTT

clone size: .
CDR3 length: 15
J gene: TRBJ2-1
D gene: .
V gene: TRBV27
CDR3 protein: CASSLRVGSYNEQFF
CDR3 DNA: TGTGCCAGCAGTCTCAGGGTGGGCTCCTACAATGAGCAGTTCTTC

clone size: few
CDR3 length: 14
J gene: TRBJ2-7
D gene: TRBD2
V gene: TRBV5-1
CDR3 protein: CASSLVASGDEQYF
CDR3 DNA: TGCGCCAGCAGCTTGGTGGCTAGCGGGGACGAGCAGTACTTC

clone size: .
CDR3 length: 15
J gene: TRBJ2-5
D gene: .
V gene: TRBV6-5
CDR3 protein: CASSYSILRQETQYF
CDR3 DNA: TGTGCCAGCAGTTACTCCATCCTACGCCAAGAGACCCAGTACTTC

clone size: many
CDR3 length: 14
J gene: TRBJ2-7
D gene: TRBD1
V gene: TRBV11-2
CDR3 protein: CASSLNRDRVEQYF
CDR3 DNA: TGTGCCAGCAGCCTCAACCGGGACAGGGTCGAGCAGTACTTC

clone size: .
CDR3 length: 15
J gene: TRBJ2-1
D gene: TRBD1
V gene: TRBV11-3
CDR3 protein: CASSANRGVPDEQFF
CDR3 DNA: TGTGCCAGCAGCGCGAACAGGGGGGTTCCGGATGAGCAGTTCTTC

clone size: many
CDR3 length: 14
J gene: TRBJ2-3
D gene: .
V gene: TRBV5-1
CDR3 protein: CASSEDVVPDTQYF
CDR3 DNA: TGCGCCAGCAGCGAAGACGTAGTCCCAGATACGCAGTATTTT

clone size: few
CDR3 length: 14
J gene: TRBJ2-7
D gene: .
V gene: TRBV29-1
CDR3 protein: CSVEVPGSSYEQYF
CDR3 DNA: TGCAGCGTTGAGGTCCCAGGGTCTTCCTACGAGCAGTACTTC

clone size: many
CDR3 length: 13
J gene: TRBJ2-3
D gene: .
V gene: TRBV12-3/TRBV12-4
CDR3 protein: CASSYSQEDTQYF
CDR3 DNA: TGTGCCAGCAGTTATTCCCAAGAAGATACGCAGTATTTT

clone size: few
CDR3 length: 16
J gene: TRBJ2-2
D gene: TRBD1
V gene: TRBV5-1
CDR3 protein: CASSLTWTGDTGELFF
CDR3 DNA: TGCGCCAGCAGCCTCACCTGGACAGGGGACACCGGGGAGCTGTTTTTT

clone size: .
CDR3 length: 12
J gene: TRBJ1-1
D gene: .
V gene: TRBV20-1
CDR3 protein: CSGLRENTEAFF
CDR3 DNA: TGCAGTGGCCTAAGGGAAAACACTGAAGCTTTCTTT

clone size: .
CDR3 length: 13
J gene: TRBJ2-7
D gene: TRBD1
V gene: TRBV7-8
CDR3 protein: CASSKGTDYEQYF
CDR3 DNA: TGTGCCAGCAGCAAGGGGACAGACTACGAGCAGTACTTC

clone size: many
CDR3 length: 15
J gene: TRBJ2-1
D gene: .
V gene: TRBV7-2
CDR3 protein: CASSLQSHPTNEQFF
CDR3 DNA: TGTGCCAGCAGCCTACAGTCCCATCCCACCAATGAGCAGTTCTTC

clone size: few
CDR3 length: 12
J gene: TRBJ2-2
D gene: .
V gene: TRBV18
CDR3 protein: CASWGATGELFF
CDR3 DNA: TGTGCCAGCTGGGGGGCCACCGGGGAGCTGTTTTTT

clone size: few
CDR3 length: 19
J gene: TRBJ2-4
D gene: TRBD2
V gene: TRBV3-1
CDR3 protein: CASSRSTSGGAVAKNIQYF
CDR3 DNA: TGTGCCAGCAGCCGTTCGACTAGCGGGGGGGCGGTAGCCAAAAACATTCAGTACTTC

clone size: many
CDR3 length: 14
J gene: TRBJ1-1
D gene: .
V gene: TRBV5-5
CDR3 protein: CASSLWVENTEAFF
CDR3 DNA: TGTGCCAGCAGCTTGTGGGTAGAGAACACTGAAGCTTTCTTT

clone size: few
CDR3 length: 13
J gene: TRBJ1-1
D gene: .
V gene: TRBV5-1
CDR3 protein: CASSVPPNTEAFF
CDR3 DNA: TGCGCCAGCAGTGTACCCCCGAACACTGAAGCTTTCTTT

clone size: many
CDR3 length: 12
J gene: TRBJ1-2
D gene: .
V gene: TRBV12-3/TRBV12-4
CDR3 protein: CASSPNGYGYTF
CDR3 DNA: TGTGCCAGCAGCCCCAATGGGTATGGCTACACCTTC